A single sample is the source of the 20 T cell receptor beta chains below, sequenced in a study of response to subunit inactivated influenza vaccine. TCRdb redid the calling of the RT-PCR reads with MiXCR, one entry per CDR3 protein. Among around 580,000 distinct CDR3 sequences listed, roughly 15% were seen once. This specimen was PBMCs from blood, taken approximately 12 days after vaccination. These receptors all stem from a man aged 50 to 60 who received an inactivated influenza vaccine.

The rearrangement joins TRBV27 to TRBJ2-3; D unresolved. The ends were cut back, 6 bases at V and 2 bases at J, with 12 bases in the middle. Germline V CDR1 and CDR2: MNHEY, SMNVEV (reference sequence). The length of the CDR3 is 14 residues. CDR3 amino acids: CASSRPLPTDTQYF. As DNA, the CDR3 is TGTGCCAGCAGCCGACCTCTCCCCACAGATACGCAGTATTTT.

The CDR3: CASSQGRVLVNNEQFF. Here the CDR3 DNA reads TGTGCCAGCAGCCAAGGTCGCGTGCTGGTAAACAATGAGCAGTTCTTC. This chain uses TRBV4-2 with TRBJ2-1; D remains ambiguous. V lost 1 base and J lost 5, with 15 bases in between. Germline lookup yields CDR1 LGHNA and CDR2 YNFKEQ. The CDR3 consists of 16 residues.

This clonotype came up many times. The CDR3 nucleotides are TGTGCCAGCAGTCTTCGACTAGCGGGATTATTGGGGGAGCTGTTTTTT. Translated, it gives CASSLRLAGLLGELFF. The chain recombines TRBV12-3 or TRBV12-4 with TRBJ2-2, with 11 bases that match TRBD2. The CDR3 runs to 16 residues. V shed 5 bases, J shed 8 bases, and the junction held 10 bases outside the gene matches.

V usage is TRBV27 and J usage is TRBJ1-6, with 9 nucleotides matching TRBD1. The V and J ends lost 2 bases and 5 bases, in that order; junction bases with no gene match: 1. The CDR3 loop spans 15 amino acids. Germline CDR1 and CDR2: MNHEY and SMNVEV (reference sequence). The CDR3 region has the DNA TGTGCCAGCAGTTTAAACAGGGGGCATAATTCACCCCTCCACTTT. Amino acid sequence: CASSLNRGHNSPLHF.

The table lists this clonotype with a few counts. V and J are TRBV11-2 and TRBJ2-1; 13 bases line up with TRBD2. V lost 3 bases to trimming and J lost 11 bases; unmatched junction nucleotides: 10. Germline CDR1 reads SGHAT; CDR2 reads FQNNGV. The CDR3 has 16 residues. The CDR3: CASSFTSGTSGAKQFF. The CDR3 bases are TGTGCCAGCAGCTTCACGTCCGGGACTAGCGGGGCCAAGCAGTTCTTC.

The chain employs TRBV20-1 and TRBJ2-7; the match to TRBD2 covers 8 bases. CDR3 length: 13 amino acids. With V trimmed by 4 bases and J by 4 bases, 6 bases remained unmatched. Germline assignment: CDR1 DFQATT and CDR2 SNEGSKA (reference sequence). In DNA, the CDR3 is TGCAGTGCTACAGCGGGAGATCCGTACGAGCAGTACTTC. This codes for CSATAGDPYEQYF.

This clonotype was recorded at least ten times. This chain links TRBV12-3 or TRBV12-4 with TRBJ2-2, with D perhaps TRBD2 (6 bases). Trimming removed 7 bases at V and 5 bases at J, with 14 bases between. This CDR3 is built from 14 residues. CDR3 sequence: CASTRGGLTGELFF. The CDR3 region has the DNA TGTGCCAGCACCCGCGGAGGGCTTACCGGGGAGCTGTTTTTT.

V is TRBV4-2 and J is TRBJ2-7; 10 nucleotides match TRBD2. Per germline, CDR1 LGHNA and CDR2 YNFKEQ. This CDR3 spans 17 amino acids. V lost 0 bases and J lost 3; bases outside the gene matches: 8. CDR3 in amino acids: CASSQDHGTSAIYEQYF. The CDR3 DNA is TGTGCCAGCAGCCAAGATCATGGGACTAGCGCAATCTACGAGCAGTACTTC.

The rearrangement links TRBV7-9 to TRBJ2-7; D may be TRBD1 (5 bases). V shed 1 base and J shed 5 bases, with 6 bases lying between them. The V gene's germline CDR1 is SEHNR and CDR2 FQNEAQ (reference sequence). The CDR3 is 12 amino acids. The CDR3, as DNA: TGTGCCAGCAGCTTAGGCAGGGACGAGCAGTACTTC. Protein sequence: CASSLGRDEQYF.

The CDR3 DNA reads as TGCGCCAGCAGCTTTAAAGGAGCTTTTACAGATACGCAGTATTTT. It specifies CASSFKGAFTDTQYF. The chain links TRBV5-1 to TRBJ2-3, with unresolved D. There are 15 residues in the CDR3. The germline gives CDR1 SGHRS, CDR2 YFSETQ. V was cut by 2 bases and J by 3 bases, with 13 bases left in between.

The sample holds a few counts of this clonotype. This chain joins TRBV6-1 and TRBJ2-7, with 9 nucleotides matching TRBD2. V was pared by 6 bases and J by 3 bases, with 12 bases of the junction left unmatched. CDR3 size: 16 residues. Germline V CDR1 and CDR2: MNHNS, SASEGT. CDR3 DNA sequence: TGTGCCAGCAGCCCCTCTGGGGCGGGGGGGCGCTACGAGCAGTACTTC. As protein: CASSPSGAGGRYEQYF.

This clonotype was observed at least ten times. This sequence joins TRBV9 and TRBJ2-1; unclear D gene. Between the trimmed V and J ends, which lost 0 bases and 3 bases, there was a span of 10 bases. The CDR3 has 15 amino acids. The V gene's germline CDR1 is SGDLS and CDR2 YYNGEE. The DNA of the CDR3 is TGTGCCAGCAGCGTAGGACCGACGGTCTACAATGAGCAGTTCTTC. Translation gives CASSVGPTVYNEQFF.

V is TRBV7-3 and J is TRBJ2-2; D call uncertain. The CDR3 has 15 amino acids. V was trimmed by 4 bases and J by 6 bases, leaving 15 bases between them. CDR1 is SGHTA, CDR2 FQGTGA, per germline. The CDR3 nucleotides are TGTGCCAGCAGCTCTCATATGGGATTCCCCGGGGAGCTGTTTTTT. Amino acid sequence: CASSSHMGFPGELFF.

This clonotype was observed many times. The chain combines TRBV4-3 with TRBJ2-1; D is uncertain. The CDR3 has 15 amino acids. From germline, CDR1 is LGHNA and CDR2 YSLEER. Trimming removed 1 base at V and 9 bases at J, with 16 bases between. The CDR3 spells CASSQARAGRGEQFF. Here the CDR3 DNA reads TGCGCCAGCAGCCAAGCTAGGGCCGGGCGAGGTGAGCAGTTCTTC.

This clonotype was picked up a small number of times. The rearrangement joins TRBV20-1 to TRBJ2-1; 7 nucleotides agree with TRBD2. CDR3 length: 15 residues. With 5 bases clipped from V and 1 base from J, the junction kept 8 bases outside the gene matches. Per germline, CDR1 DFQATT and CDR2 SNEGSKA (reference sequence). In DNA form, the CDR3 reads TGCAGTGCTCCCCTTCTCGGGAGGTCCTACAATGAGCAGTTCTTC. Its protein product is CSAPLLGRSYNEQFF.

This chain connects TRBV14 to TRBJ2-7, with D tentatively TRBD1 (6 bases). Trimming pared 0 bases from V and 3 bases from J, leaving 12 bases between. The CDR3 is 15 residues long. Germline CDR1 is SGHDN and CDR2 is FVKESK. The CDR3 region has the DNA TGTGCCAGCAGCCAAGATAGGGGGTTCTTCTACGAGCAGTACTTC. The encoded protein is CASSQDRGFFYEQYF.

This clonotype was detected a few times. The chain employs TRBV15 and TRBJ1-5; D is undetermined. Trimming stripped 0 bases from V and 3 bases from J, with 12 bases between. The CDR3 length is 16 residues. Germline V CDR1 and CDR2: LNHNV, YYDKDF (reference sequence). CDR3 nucleotide sequence: TGTGCCACCAGCAGAGATGACCGACAAACCAATCAGCCCCAGCATTTT. It is translated as CATSRDDRQTNQPQHF.

The chain couples TRBV7-2 to TRBJ1-5, with a weak D call TRBD1 (6 bases). V lost 7 bases and J 6 bases, leaving 19 bases between the germline ends. Germline CDR1 and CDR2: SGHTA and FQGNSA. The CDR3 has 15 amino acids. This CDR3 reads CASTPGARDIQPQHF. The DNA of the CDR3 is TGTGCCAGCACCCCCGGAGCCAGGGACATTCAGCCCCAGCATTTT.

This clonotype was recorded a few times. The V and J genes are TRBV3-1 and TRBJ2-2; D is unclear. Per the germline V gene, CDR1 is LGHDT and CDR2 is YNNKEL (reference sequence). This CDR3 region has 13 residues. V was trimmed by 4 bases and J by 6 bases, leaving 9 bases between them. CDR3 bases: TGTGCCAGCAGCCTTATAAACTCCGGGGAGCTGTTTTTT. It encodes CASSLINSGELFF.

DNA of the CDR3: TGTGCCAGCAGCAACACCAACAGCTACGAGCAGTACTTC. It translates to CASSNTNSYEQYF. The V and J genes are TRBV7-9 and TRBJ2-7; D is undetermined. Germline lookup yields CDR1 SEHNR and CDR2 FQNEAQ (reference sequence). Trimming left V 5 bases short and J 3 bases short, with 11 bases between. The length of the CDR3 is 13 residues. Full variable domain (remainder filled in from reference TRBV7-9 and TRBJ2-7): DTGVSQNPRHKITKRGQNVTFRCDPISEHNRLYWYRQTLGQGPEFLTYFQNEAQLEKSRLLSDRFSAERPKGSFSTLEIQRTEQGDSAMYLCASSNTNSYEQYFGPGTRLTVT.